The sequence of this T cell receptor (beta chain) was determined in a study of blood T cell repertoires in COVID-19. Overall study: Italy, Spain and the United States were the sources of the convalescent and acute COVID-19 samples.

The CDR3 is made up of 15 amino acids. Germline lookup yields CDR1 SGHNT and CDR2 YENEEA. V was pared by 3 bases and J by 0 bases, with 1 base of the junction left unmatched. Per the authors' pipeline: Scientists estimated how many nucleated cells there were by amplifying reference gene primers. Assay used: immunoSEQ multiplex PCR; TCRdb lists only in-frame clones, some missing. The V and J calls and clone size come from that table; D and trimming were worked out from the DNA. The profile shows about 240,000 clones, approximately 86% of them singletons. Specimen: PBMCs or T cells enriched from blood (not recorded which). This chain uses TRBV11-3 with TRBJ2-1; TRBD2 agrees at 8 bases. This clonotype originated in a woman aged 40 to 50 with acute COVID-19. For the CDR3, the DNA is TGTGCCAGCAGCTTTAGCGGGACCTCCTACAATGAGCAGTTCTTC. Translated: CASSFSGTSYNEQFF.